This T cell receptor (beta chain) stems from a study of response to subunit inactivated influenza vaccine. Study observations and caveats: Each seasonal flu vaccination may recruit only limited new T cells, authors suggested.

TCRdb itself ran the RT-PCR reads through MiXCR, one entry per CDR3 protein. This table holds under 550,000 distinct CDR3 sequences, around 7.9% found once. Comments on this clonotype: Its antigen is unidentified.

The sequencing here drew on PBMCs from blood, taken around 25 months after vaccination. The sequence came from a man aged 45 to 70 who received an inactivated influenza vaccine.

The CDR3 region is CSARPGWGQETQYF. CDR3 sequence (DNA): TGCAGCGCAAGGCCGGGTTGGGGCCAAGAGACCCAGTACTTC. The J gene is TRBJ2-5, the V gene TRBV29-1; no reliable D call. Trimming removed 7 bases at V and 1 base at J, with 16 bases between. The CDR3 sequence is 14 residues long. CDR1 and CDR2 (germline): SQVTM, ANQGSEA. The whole variable domain, remainder taken from reference TRBV29-1 and TRBJ2-5, is SAVISQKPSRDICQRGTSLTIQCQVDSQVTMMFWYRQQPGQSLTLIATANQGSEATYESGFVIDKFPISRPNLTFSTLTVSNMSPEDSSIYLCSARPGWGQETQYFGPGTRLLVL.